The next 9 T cell receptor beta chains were all read from a single sample in a study of blood T cell repertoires in COVID-19. Assay: immunoSEQ multiplex PCR; the TCRdb copy retains only in-frame clones and omits some. The table lists approximately 59,000 clones, 89% of them singletons. Specimen: peripheral blood. These receptors were taken from a human donor in a cohort sampled during active COVID-19.

This chain joins TRBV3-1 (or the pseudogene TRBV3-2) and TRBJ1-2; D may be TRBD1 (6 bases). This CDR3 is built from 13 residues. CDR1 is LGHDT and CDR2 is YNNKEL in the germline V gene (reference sequence). The V end was cut by 8 bases, the J end by 2 bases, with 12 bases between. The CDR3 nucleotides are TGTGCCAGCGGCTCTACAGGGAACTATGGCTACACCTTC. Translating it yields CASGSTGNYGYTF.

This chain uses TRBV10-3 with TRBJ2-1; 12 positions agree with TRBD2. Trimming removed 3 bases from V and 5 bases from J; junction bases left unmatched: 8. The germline CDR1 and CDR2 sequences are ENHRY and SYGVKD. The CDR3 loop spans 17 amino acids. CDR3 coding DNA: TGTGCCATCAGTGAATTGTCTAGCGGGGGGGCGGACAATGAGCAGTTCTTC. Protein product: CAISELSSGGADNEQFF.

This clone was observed a single time. The J gene is TRBJ1-1, the V gene TRBV4-2, with 10 bases identical to TRBD1. Per germline, CDR1 LGHNA and CDR2 YNFKEQ. The CDR3 consists of 16 residues. Unmatched junction bases numbered 9, after V lost 1 base and J lost 7 bases. This CDR3 is CASSQGSRQGADEAFF. In nucleotides, the CDR3 is TGTGCCAGCAGCCAAGGTTCGAGACAGGGGGCAGATGAAGCTTTCTTT.

The rearrangement links TRBV7-9 to TRBJ1-1; D possibly corresponds to TRBD1 (6 bases). Trimming stripped 5 bases from V and 6 bases from J, with 16 bases between. Germline lookup yields CDR1 SEHNR and CDR2 FQNEAQ (reference sequence). This CDR3 spans 14 amino acids. The CDR3 DNA reads TGTGCCAGCAGCCAATACCACAGGGACGCTGAAGCTTTCTTT. Translating gives CASSQYHRDAEAFF.

This rearrangement joins TRBV4-3 to TRBJ2-3, with a weak D call TRBD1 (6 bases). The CDR3 loop spans 18 amino acids. Germline V gene lookup returns CDR1 LGHNA and CDR2 YSLEER. Trimming removed 3 bases from V and 2 bases from J, with 21 bases in between. The CDR3 protein is CASSHYRDKGSLTDTQYF. The CDR3 bases are TGCGCCAGCAGCCATTACCGGGACAAAGGAAGCCTCACAGATACGCAGTATTTT.

This CDR3 reads CASSNRGQGRPGANVLTF. The CDR3, as DNA: TGTGCCAGTAGTAACAGGGGACAGGGGAGACCTGGGGCCAACGTCCTGACTTTC. This chain uses TRBV19 with TRBJ2-6, with 10 bases that match TRBD1. V lost 4 bases to trimming and J lost 2 bases; unmatched junction nucleotides: 8. The CDR3 contains 18 residues. Germline CDR1 reads LNHDA; CDR2 reads SQIVND (reference sequence).

The chain couples TRBV12-3 or TRBV12-4 to TRBJ1-2, with D possibly matching TRBD1 (6 bases). Trimming shortened V by 3 bases and J by 6 bases, and 8 bases separated the two germline ends. This CDR3 has 12 amino acids. In nucleotides, the CDR3 is TGTGCCAGCAGTTTCCAGGGGCATGGCTACACCTTC. Amino acid sequence: CASSFQGHGYTF.

The CDR3 here is CASSYRLAGGQNNEQFF. The CDR3 bases are TGTGCCAGCAGTTACCGGTTAGCGGGGGGACAAAACAATGAGCAGTTCTTC. This chain joins TRBV6-2 or TRBV6-3 and TRBJ2-1, with 10 positions matching TRBD2. After removal of 2 bases from V and 5 bases from J, the junction contained 9 bases not matched to a gene. CDR1 is MNHEY, CDR2 SVGEGT, per germline. This CDR3 has 17 residues.

The chain uses TRBV6-5 and TRBJ2-7; the match to TRBD1 covers 9 bases. The CDR3 is 15 residues long. V was pared by 6 bases and J by 4 bases, with 10 bases of the junction left unmatched. Germline CDR1 is MNHEY and CDR2 is SVGAGI. The CDR3 region has the DNA TGTGCCAGCAGCCAGGGACAGGGTCGGGCGTACGAGCAGTACTTC. Amino acids: CASSQGQGRAYEQYF.